This TCR beta chain was identified in a study of identical twins. V dropped 0 bases and J dropped 6; count of bases not matched to a gene: 8. Germline V gene data show CDR1 as LGHNA and CDR2 as YSLEER. The CDR3 is 17 amino acids. Template switching, a step in the protocol, added a universal primer site, and cDNA carried unique molecular identifiers. TCRdb re-derived calls from the 5' RACE reads in MiXCR, one entry per CDR3 protein. The table shows under 250,000 distinct CDR3 sequences, with 7.5% occurring only once. There were only healthy Caucasians among the donors. These same records also appear under a second study, on yellow fever vaccine responses in identical twins.

This receptor was taken from a woman in her late teens or twenties in good health. V is TRBV4-3 and J is TRBJ2-2; TRBD2 aligns across 9 bases. Sample: memory (CD45RO+) T cells sorted from blood. In DNA, the CDR3 is TGCGCCAGCAGCCAAGATGGCGGGGGGGCGGGATCCGGGGAGCTGTTTTTT. The encoded protein is CASSQDGGGAGSGELFF.